The TCR beta chain described here comes from a study of sequential checkpoint blockade in melanoma. Study in general: First-line arms were nivolumab then ipilimumab, or the reverse, randomized 1:1.

The CDR3 covers 14 residues. The ends were cut back, 2 bases at V and 1 base at J, with 9 bases in the middle. Germline loops: CDR1 GTSNPN, CDR2 SVGIG (reference sequence). The data were produced by immunoSEQ multiplex PCR, yet TCRdb's version contains in-frame clones alone and is incomplete. This sample has under 25,000 clones, with roughly four fifths found just once. Sample treatment: randomized to nivolumab then ipilimumab (arm A) or the reverse (arm B). From thawed PBMCs, live CD3+CD8+ cells negative for CD19 and CD56 were sorted. The sample was CD8+ T cells sorted from blood (inferred from file names), taken from a patient given nivolumab and ipilimumab in sequence. The chain has TRBV30 and TRBJ1-5; the D is unclear. The sequence was collected from a human donor with melanoma. The CDR3 bases are TGTGCCTGGAGTCCCTACCTGAGCAATCAGCCCCAGCATTTT. Translating it yields CAWSPYLSNQPQHF.